These T cell receptor beta chains were read from a single sample in a study of cytotoxic CD8 clonotypes in ibrutinib-treated CLL. TCRdb's copy holds only in-frame clones and misses some; the assay was immunoSEQ multiplex PCR. The sample has about 130,000 clones, 80% to 90% seen once. The sequencing used PBMCs, collected after 24 months of ibrutinib treatment. The receptors here all came from a human donor with chronic lymphocytic leukemia. Each CDR3 is given with its conserved first and last residue. The D gene is left open where the match is weak. Clone size is stated in some rows and not others, as once, few, many or a class when expanded.

d_gene,abundance,v_gene,j_gene,CDR3aa,CDR3nt
-,once,TRBV7-3,TRBJ1-1,CASSLSAGNTEAFF,TGTGCCAGCAGCTTAAGCGCAGGGAACACTGAAGCTTTCTTT
-,-,TRBV28,TRBJ1-2,CASSPSHRDINYGYTF,TGTGCCAGCAGTCCGTCACACCGGGACATAAACTATGGCTACACCTTC
-,-,TRBV9,TRBJ2-2,CASSVSGNANTGELFF,TGTGCCAGCAGCGTTTCCGGGAACGCGAACACCGGGGAGCTGTTTTTT
TRBD2,-,TRBV11-1,TRBJ2-3,CASSLPLAVSTDTQYF,TGTGCCAGCAGCTTACCTCTAGCGGTCTCCACAGATACGCAGTATTTT
-,once,TRBV11-2,TRBJ2-7,CASRLGVAEQYF,TGTGCCAGCAGACTGGGGGTTGCGGAGCAGTACTTC
-,-,TRBV10-3,TRBJ2-7,CAISESADSYEQYF,TGTGCCATCAGTGAGTCTGCAGACAGCTACGAGCAGTACTTC
-,-,TRBV28,TRBJ1-1,CASSLPLHMNTEAFF,TGTGCCAGCAGTTTACCTTTACACATGAACACTGAAGCTTTCTTT
-,once,TRBV7-9,TRBJ1-4,CASSRDGTLNEKLFF,TGTGCCAGCAGTCGGGACGGAACCCTTAATGAAAAACTGTTTTTT
-,-,TRBV4-3,TRBJ1-3,CASSQASENTIYF,TGCGCCAGCAGCCAAGCGTCGGAAAACACCATATATTTT
-,-,TRBV6-4,TRBJ2-3,CASSEVGASDTQYF,TGTGCCAGCAGTGAGGTGGGAGCATCAGATACGCAGTATTTT